The 21 T cell receptor beta chains presented below share a single source sample, sequenced in a study of CXCR3-negative and CXCR3-positive naive CD8 T cells. cDNA libraries for TRB were generated by 5' RACE incorporating UMI labels. Following a re-call of the 5' RACE reads, TCRdb has one entry per CDR3 protein and lacks DNA. The sample has 20,000 to 25,000 distinct CDR3 sequences. The sample consisted of memory CD8+ T cells from blood. The receptors come from a human donor in good health. Some clones in this sample may be carry-over from other donors' samples.

CDR3 residues: CAWSVLAEAFF. The rearrangement links TRBV30 to TRBJ1-1. The CDR3 extends over 11 amino acids. The germline CDR1 and CDR2 sequences are GTSNPN and SVGIG (reference sequence). Using reference TRBV30 and TRBJ1-1 for the parts outside the CDR3, the full variable domain is SQTIHQWPATLVQPVGSPLSLECTVEGTSNPNLYWYRQAAGRGLQLLFYSVGIGQISSEVPQNLSASRPQDRQFILSSKKLLLSDSGFYLCAWSVLAEAFFGQGTRLTVV.

The V and J genes are TRBV12-3 or TRBV12-4 and TRBJ2-5. The CDR3 extends over 12 amino acids. The chain's CDR3 is CASSFGQETQYF.

The chain carries TRBV28 and TRBJ2-1. CDR1 and CDR2 (germline): MDHEN, SYDVKM. This CDR3 comprises 14 residues. CDR3 region: CASSFKGFYNEQFF.

The chain has TRBV5-5 and TRBJ2-2. The CDR3 is 14 residues long. The germline gives CDR1 SGHKS, CDR2 YYEKEE (reference sequence). CDR3 sequence: CASSLAWGTGELFF.

The rearrangement links TRBV25-1 to TRBJ1-1; absent DNA, TCRdb's TRBD1 call cannot be checked. Germline assignment: CDR1 MGHDK and CDR2 SYGVNS. CDR3 length: 11 residues. CDR3 protein: CATGISLTNFF.

The rearrangement joins TRBV20-1 to TRBJ1-1. From germline, CDR1 is DFQATT and CDR2 SNEGSKA (reference sequence). This CDR3 is built from 14 residues. CDR3 sequence: CSADTGEGYTEAFF.

This clonotype is identified as medium-sized from frequency. The chain combines TRBV10-3 with TRBJ2-5; TCRdb's D gene call, TRBD1, goes unchecked for lack of DNA. Germline lookup yields CDR1 ENHRY and CDR2 SYGVKD. There are 15 residues in the CDR3. The CDR3 is CAISDEGTAEETQYF.

The gene calls are TRBV6-5 and TRBJ2-1; TCRdb names TRBD1, which stays unverified in the absence of DNA. Per the germline V gene, CDR1 is MNHEY and CDR2 is SVGAGI. This CDR3 comprises 16 residues. The CDR3 reads CASSYLEGGFYNEQFF.

The CDR3 sequence: CAISEEGLRNTEAFF. The chain carries TRBV10-3 and TRBJ1-1; TCRdb calls TRBD1, which cannot be checked without DNA. Germline lookup yields CDR1 ENHRY and CDR2 SYGVKD. The CDR3 sequence is 15 residues long.

This chain uses TRBV6-5 with TRBJ1-2; lacking DNA, the TRBD1 call made by TCRdb goes unchecked. Germline CDR1 is MNHEY and CDR2 is SVGAGI. This CDR3 has 16 amino acids. CDR3: CASSYFGQGGDYGYTF.

This chain connects TRBV14 to TRBJ2-2. Germline V gene lookup returns CDR1 SGHDN and CDR2 FVKESK. This CDR3 has 12 amino acids. CDR3 sequence: CASSQDSGELFF.

The J gene is TRBJ1-2, the V gene TRBV29-1. Germline V gene data show CDR1 as SQVTM and CDR2 as ANQGSEA. There are 12 residues in the CDR3. The CDR3 sequence is CSVEDQGYGYTF.

The V and J genes are TRBV9 and TRBJ2-1; checking the TCRdb D call of TRBD1 is not possible without DNA. The CDR3 has 15 residues. From germline, CDR1 is SGDLS and CDR2 YYNGEE. The chain's CDR3 is CASSVERDRDHEQFF.

The chain links TRBV11-2 to TRBJ2-1. The CDR3 is made up of 13 amino acids. Germline CDR1 reads SGHAT; CDR2 reads FQNNGV. The CDR3 loop is CASSLVYVNEQFF.

The CDR3 protein is CSATGTSSQNEQFF. V is TRBV29-1 and J is TRBJ2-1; without DNA, the TCRdb call of TRBD2 cannot be checked. The V gene's germline CDR1 is SQVTM and CDR2 ANQGSEA. The CDR3 has 14 residues.

The J gene is TRBJ2-3, the V gene TRBV10-2. The CDR3 covers 14 residues. Germline CDR1 WSHSY, CDR2 SAAADI. The CDR3 protein is CASSEGPRTDTQYF.

This chain joins TRBV6-2 or TRBV6-3 and TRBJ2-1; TCRdb reports TRBD1, a call that lacks DNA to check it against. Germline loops: CDR1 MNHEY, CDR2 SVGEGT. This CDR3 is built from 14 residues. The CDR3 here is CASSLPGEPRGEFF.

The CDR3 spells CASSLDRSGGREQFF. The J gene is TRBJ2-1, the V gene TRBV12-3 or TRBV12-4; TCRdb names TRBD1, which stays unverified in the absence of DNA. This CDR3 region has 15 residues.

V is TRBV7-2 and J is TRBJ2-1; the TCRdb D gene call, TRBD1, has no DNA to confirm it. This CDR3 is 17 amino acids long. CDR1 SGHTA and CDR2 FQGNSA come from the germline V gene. The CDR3 loop reads CASSRGGRGSSYNEQFF.

The rearrangement uses TRBV5-1 and TRBJ1-1. From germline, CDR1 is SGHRS and CDR2 YFSETQ. This CDR3 spans 13 amino acids. CDR3: CASSPAVNTEAFF.

The chain combines TRBV7-2 with TRBJ2-7. Germline loops: CDR1 SGHTA, CDR2 FQGNSA. The CDR3 spans 14 residues. The CDR3 spells CASSFLGDTYEQYF.